This T cell receptor beta chain was documented in a study of T cell repertoires in cytomegalovirus infection (dated by TCRdb to about 2019). Describing the broader study: Donor HLA type was relevant to the analysis, as public TCR beta signatures indicated carriage of CMV infection together with the matching HLA type. General findings and caveats noted by the study authors: The ex vivo response was dominated by HLA-C-restricted CMV-specific TCR beta clonotypes, and the single most frequent clonotype in two of eight donors was supplied by these HLA-C-restricted clonotypes. In both this cohort and an independent cohort of 300 to 450 donors, the cumulative frequency of public TCR beta family members distinguished carriers of CMV infection plus the relevant HLA type.

Sequencing instrument: Illumina HiSeq 1500. The raw public reads went through TCRdb reprocessing: fastp at Q25, MiXCR clone calling, in-frame beta chains kept. Every entry covers one CDR3 protein and lists the most common genes and DNA from its rows. This sample comprises roughly 54,000 distinct CDR3 sequences, 33% of them detected only once. The ten largest clones take up about three quarters of the sample. Note on this clonotype: Its antigen is not yet known. This may arise from a read error, as a much more abundant clone is one base away.

V drops 1 base and J drops 3 bases, leaving 10 bases in between. Via the germline V gene, CDR1 is SGHTA and CDR2 FQGNSA. The CDR3 contains 14 residues, cysteine and phenylalanine counted. The only DNA kept is the CDR3, 42 bases in frame from the first base. The sequencing input was PBMCs, sequenced either directly or after in vitro stimulation (not recorded which). This sequence was found in a human donor in good health (CMV status not recorded). Some clones in this sample may be carry-over from other donors' samples. The receptor chain draws on TRBV7-2 and TRBJ2-7, with an unclear D gene assignment. Here the CDR3 is given as CASSLGESFYEQYF. The bases are TGTGCCAGCAGCTTAGGGGAAAGCTTCTACGAGCAGTACTTC.